Listed below are T cell receptor beta chains from one sample, sequenced in a study of blood T cell repertoires in COVID-19. Repertoires were generated with immunoSEQ multiplex PCR, while TCRdb's copy carries only in-frame clones and drops some. The repertoire holds approximately 35,000 clones, with roughly 85% as singletons. The sample was peripheral blood. All receptors come from a man aged 55 to 69 with active COVID-19. Both conserved end residues are trimmed from each CDR3. D genes are given only for firm matches.

D gene,J gene,V gene,CDR3 protein
TRBD2,TRBJ2-5,TRBV29-1,SGRSGTSGLRNQETQY
TRBD2,TRBJ2-2,TRBV5-6,ASSLRSGSFIAGELF
TRBD1,TRBJ1-4,TRBV5-1,ASSFNRGQEKLF
-,TRBJ2-1,TRBV28,ASTPRGDEQF
-,TRBJ2-5,TRBV28,ASSFLAGGAGETQY
TRBD2,TRBJ2-2,TRBV9,ASSVRLAGTGELF
-,TRBJ1-1,TRBV2,ASSVSDTEAF
TRBD1,TRBJ2-7,TRBV10-3,AISAGQGYEQY
TRBD1,TRBJ2-1,TRBV11-2,ASSLSSGQGAI
-,TRBJ1-5,TRBV28,AGGPPQH
-,TRBJ2-1,TRBV5-1,ASSSLLSRDEQF
TRBD1,TRBJ2-5,TRBV28,ASRSPGTGEETQY
TRBD1,TRBJ1-4,TRBV28,ASSFTGAGEKLF
-,TRBJ2-7,TRBV7-2,ASSLLTFSYEQY
TRBD1,TRBJ2-2,TRBV7-9,ASSPPGQGTGELF
-,TRBJ2-5,TRBV3-1/TRBV3-2,ASRKPSAPETQY
-,TRBJ1-5,TRBV20-1,SATPSPQH
-,TRBJ1-6,TRBV7-2,ASRGGGINSPLH
-,TRBJ2-2,TRBV19,ASRSGELF
TRBD2,TRBJ2-1,TRBV6-1,ASSGLAGFSYNEQF
-,TRBJ2-3,TRBV2,ASRLGTSPGADTQY
TRBD1,TRBJ2-6,TRBV19,ASSNGQGAFGANVLT
TRBD1,TRBJ2-2,TRBV18,ASSPRQGGTGELF
-,TRBJ1-2,TRBV7-3,ASSPDSYGYT
TRBD2,TRBJ2-5,TRBV28,ASSLRAPRRKAGDQETQY
-,TRBJ2-7,TRBV7-2,ASSSTSYEQY
TRBD2,TRBJ2-5,TRBV6-2/TRBV6-3,ASSKASGRETQY
-,TRBJ2-1,TRBV5-1,ASSLWGEVPYNEQF
-,TRBJ2-2,TRBV7-9,ASSPQRDYTGELF
-,TRBJ1-2,TRBV7-3,ASSLTGDTYGYT
-,TRBJ2-7,TRBV5-1,ASSLAGGGTYEQY
TRBD1,TRBJ2-1,TRBV11-2,ASSITGTAPNNEQF
-,TRBJ2-7,TRBV27,ASSLSRGHTYEQY
TRBD2,TRBJ2-3,TRBV2,ASSGSTSDSTDTQY
TRBD2,TRBJ2-1,TRBV10-3,AISGVNGAGEGYNEQF
-,TRBJ1-4,TRBV15,ATSRDRGAEKLF
-,TRBJ2-2,TRBV7-2,ASSSLPGSGELF
TRBD2,TRBJ2-6,TRBV13,ASSLQSGKRWSGANVLT
TRBD1,TRBJ2-7,TRBV29-1,SVRDRPTYEQY
-,TRBJ2-7,TRBV28,ASSLLTGYEQY
TRBD2,TRBJ2-5,TRBV3-1/TRBV3-2,ASSQAVIREGQY
-,TRBJ2-7,TRBV15,ATSSSPTGSYEQY
TRBD1,TRBJ1-1,TRBV6-2/TRBV6-3,ASSLAGGGEAF